Listed below are T cell receptor beta chains from one sample, sequenced in a study of T cells expressing NK-cell markers. From its re-call of the 5' RACE reads, TCRdb lists each CDR3 protein once, without DNA. The sample table sets out 140,000 to 150,000 distinct CDR3 sequences. Sequenced material: blood T cells: a sorted CD56 or NKG2C T cell subset, CD4+ or CD8+ T cells, or bulk PBMC T cells (not recorded which). All receptors come from a man aged 18 to 35 in good health. CDR3s include the opening cysteine and the closing phenylalanine or tryptophan.

J: TRBJ2-3; V: TRBV18; CDR3: CASSPLQDLIYTQYF
J: TRBJ2-7; V: TRBV3-1; CDR3: CASSQGSAGEQYF
J: TRBJ1-5; V: TRBV25-1; CDR3: CASSEAGNQPQHF
J: TRBJ2-2; V: TRBV12-3/TRBV12-4; CDR3: CASNNVGGATGELFF
J: TRBJ2-2; V: TRBV7-2; CDR3: CASSLVSLGNTGELFF
J: TRBJ1-1; V: TRBV27; CDR3: CASSSLQSTEAFF
J: TRBJ2-5; V: TRBV12-3/TRBV12-4; CDR3: CASSLAREGGETQYF
J: TRBJ2-3; V: TRBV5-3; CDR3: CARSLPTTDTQYF
J: TRBJ2-1; V: TRBV20-1; CDR3: CSANSLTSGRAREQFF
J: TRBJ2-7; V: TRBV4-2; CDR3: CASSQDLLAGVEGEQYF
J: TRBJ2-5; V: TRBV12-3/TRBV12-4; CDR3: CASGSGTPETQYF
J: TRBJ2-3; V: TRBV12-3/TRBV12-4; CDR3: CASNGGGTDTQYF
J: TRBJ2-1; V: TRBV3-1; CDR3: CASSQETSGDNEQFF
J: TRBJ2-1; V: TRBV5-4; CDR3: CASSSDDNEQFF
J: TRBJ2-7; V: TRBV7-9; CDR3: CASSSSVGASYEQYF
J: TRBJ1-1; V: TRBV19; CDR3: CASSTLWRGDTEAFF
J: TRBJ2-2; V: TRBV6-1; CDR3: CASSPPASSGELFF
J: TRBJ2-1; V: TRBV12-3/TRBV12-4; CDR3: CASSLAGVLNEQFF
J: TRBJ2-2; V: TRBV6-1; CDR3: CASHSDRLSAGELFF
J: TRBJ2-1; V: TRBV4-1; CDR3: CASSPSGSLHNEQFF
J: TRBJ2-2; V: TRBV2; CDR3: CASSRDHGNTGELFF
J: TRBJ2-7; V: TRBV6-1; CDR3: CASLRWQGGDEQYF
J: TRBJ1-2; V: TRBV12-3/TRBV12-4; CDR3: CASSPTRWDGYTF
J: TRBJ2-1; V: TRBV24-1; CDR3: CATSDGETRRGYNEQFF
J: TRBJ2-7; V: TRBV9; CDR3: CASSEEGQSGYEQYF
J: TRBJ2-7; V: TRBV5-1; CDR3: CASSPAPPGGETYEQYF
J: TRBJ1-5; V: TRBV11-1; CDR3: CASSFETGGDFSNQPQHF
J: TRBJ1-2; V: TRBV12-3/TRBV12-4; CDR3: CASSLNPVGRDGYTF
J: TRBJ2-1; V: TRBV24-1; CDR3: CATSDLGSGTGEQFF
J: TRBJ2-1; V: TRBV6-2/TRBV6-3; CDR3: CASSYSRTEQFF
J: TRBJ2-1; V: TRBV5-5; CDR3: CASSREVRTGPREQFF
J: TRBJ2-3; V: TRBV14; CDR3: CASSQRGPSGPSYTQYF
J: TRBJ1-1; V: TRBV7-8; CDR3: CASSPVQGNTEAFF
J: TRBJ1-2; V: TRBV5-6; CDR3: CASSRDRGLAYGYTF
J: TRBJ2-1; V: TRBV19; CDR3: CASSIAAGYNNEQFF
J: TRBJ2-3; V: TRBV15; CDR3: CATSSDNTKGWYADTQYF
J: TRBJ2-1; V: TRBV2; CDR3: CASSENQREDEQFF
J: TRBJ1-1; V: TRBV4-1; CDR3: CASSQGPGRLNTEAFF
J: TRBJ2-1; V: TRBV7-8; CDR3: CASSLAGGGEQFF
J: TRBJ2-1; V: TRBV27; CDR3: CASSRGQGNEQFF